These T cell receptor beta chains were read from a single sample in a study of control samples from healthy donors and cancer patients. The repertoire was sequenced with immunoSEQ multiplex PCR; TCRdb's copy has only in-frame clones and lacks some. The data hold 130,000 or so clones, with around 87% observed a single time. Sequenced material: blood. The receptor set was obtained from a man in his sixties in good health. CDR3s include the opening cysteine and the closing phenylalanine or tryptophan. The order of the fields is clone size, J gene, V gene, D gene, CDR3 DNA, CDR3 protein. The D gene is left open where the match is weak. Clone size is not always given. Where it is, it says once, few, many or a class for expanded clones.

abundance: .
j_gene: TRBJ1-4
v_gene: TRBV28
d_gene: .
CDR3nt: TGTGCCAGCAGTTTGGGGTCACAGCCTGAAAAACTGTTTTTT
CDR3aa: CASSLGSQPEKLFF

abundance: .
j_gene: TRBJ1-2
v_gene: TRBV18
d_gene: TRBD1
CDR3nt: TGTGCCAGCTCACCACGACAGGGTCCAAAGTACTATGGCTACACCTTC
CDR3aa: CASSPRQGPKYYGYTF

abundance: .
j_gene: TRBJ2-7
v_gene: TRBV6-5
d_gene: .
CDR3nt: TGTGCCAGCAGTCACCCAGTCCCCCACGAGCAGTACTTC
CDR3aa: CASSHPVPHEQYF

abundance: once
j_gene: TRBJ2-7
v_gene: TRBV6-6
d_gene: .
CDR3nt: TGTGCCACACAACAAGCCGTGGGCGAGCAGTACTTC
CDR3aa: CATQQAVGEQYF

abundance: .
j_gene: TRBJ2-7
v_gene: TRBV27
d_gene: .
CDR3nt: TGTGCCAGCAGTTTTATCAGGGGTTACGAGCAGTACTTC
CDR3aa: CASSFIRGYEQYF

abundance: .
j_gene: TRBJ2-3
v_gene: TRBV19
d_gene: TRBD2
CDR3nt: TGTGCCAGCGGATTGGGACTAGCGGGGACAGATACGCAGTATTTT
CDR3aa: CASGLGLAGTDTQYF

abundance: .
j_gene: TRBJ1-5
v_gene: TRBV10-1
d_gene: .
CDR3nt: TGCGCCAGCAGTGAATCCGATCAGCCCCAGCATTTT
CDR3aa: CASSESDQPQHF

abundance: few
j_gene: TRBJ2-1
v_gene: TRBV19
d_gene: .
CDR3nt: TGTGCCAGTAGGGGGACCTACAATGAGCAGTTCTTC
CDR3aa: CASRGTYNEQFF

abundance: .
j_gene: TRBJ2-6
v_gene: TRBV5-1
d_gene: .
CDR3nt: TGCGCCAGCAGCTTGTCTGGGGCTGGGGCCAACGTCCTGACTTTC
CDR3aa: CASSLSGAGANVLTF

abundance: .
j_gene: TRBJ2-5
v_gene: TRBV7-2
d_gene: TRBD1
CDR3nt: TGTGCCAGCAGCTTAGCAGGGACAGGGGAGACCCAGTACTTC
CDR3aa: CASSLAGTGETQYF

abundance: once
j_gene: TRBJ1-5
v_gene: TRBV5-6
d_gene: .
CDR3nt: TGTGCCAGCAGCTTGGCGGCCGAAAATCAGCCCCAGCATTTT
CDR3aa: CASSLAAENQPQHF

abundance: .
j_gene: TRBJ1-3
v_gene: TRBV4-2
d_gene: .
CDR3nt: TGTGCCAGCAGCCAAGATCTTTTACAGGTTGGAAACACCATATATTTT
CDR3aa: CASSQDLLQVGNTIYF

abundance: .
j_gene: TRBJ1-3
v_gene: TRBV14
d_gene: .
CDR3nt: TGTGCCAGCAGCCTCGGGGTGGGAAACACCATATATTTT
CDR3aa: CASSLGVGNTIYF

abundance: .
j_gene: TRBJ2-7
v_gene: TRBV4-1
d_gene: .
CDR3nt: TGCGCCAGCAGCCAAGGGGCAGCGAGGGGCAAGGGAAAAAACTACGAGCAGTACTTC
CDR3aa: CASSQGAARGKGKNYEQYF

abundance: .
j_gene: TRBJ1-2
v_gene: TRBV18
d_gene: .
CDR3nt: TGTGCCAGCTCACCAAAGCTGGAGGGTGGCTACACCTTC
CDR3aa: CASSPKLEGGYTF

abundance: .
j_gene: TRBJ1-2
v_gene: TRBV19
d_gene: .
CDR3nt: TGTGCCAGTAGGGGCGATGGCTACACCTTC
CDR3aa: CASRGDGYTF

abundance: .
j_gene: TRBJ1-2
v_gene: TRBV5-6
d_gene: .
CDR3nt: TGTGCCAGCAGCCCCGGACAGAACTATGGCTACACCTTC
CDR3aa: CASSPGQNYGYTF

abundance: once
j_gene: TRBJ1-2
v_gene: TRBV28
d_gene: TRBD1
CDR3nt: TGTGCCAGCAGTCTCCGGGACAGAGGGTTCTACGGCTACACCTTC
CDR3aa: CASSLRDRGFYGYTF

abundance: .
j_gene: TRBJ1-1
v_gene: TRBV12-3/TRBV12-4
d_gene: .
CDR3nt: TGTGCCAGCAGTTTCGGGCAGGGAACTGAAGCTTTCTTT
CDR3aa: CASSFGQGTEAFF

abundance: .
j_gene: TRBJ1-1
v_gene: TRBV7-8
d_gene: .
CDR3nt: TGTGCCAGCAGCTTAAGGAGTGGCGCCGGGAACACTGAAGCTTTCTTT
CDR3aa: CASSLRSGAGNTEAFF

abundance: .
j_gene: TRBJ2-3
v_gene: TRBV4-1
d_gene: .
CDR3nt: TGCGCCAGCAGCCAAGATGGCCGGGTAAGCACAGATACGCAGTATTTT
CDR3aa: CASSQDGRVSTDTQYF